One sample yielded the 3 T cell receptor beta chains listed below, sequenced in a study of cytomegalovirus exposure and HLA in healthy donors. In the PCR, 60 Vbeta and 13 Jbeta primers were used. Measured with immunoSEQ multiplex PCR; TCRdb has only the in-frame clones, and not every one. The sample lists roughly 110,000 clones, 70% to 85% occurring once. The specimen sequenced was PBMCs. Receptors were obtained from a young woman in good health and CMV-seronegative.

The CDR3 bases are TGCGCCAGCAGCTTATGGACAGGGGTTACTTACGAGCAGTACTTC. This encodes CASSLWTGVTYEQYF. The chain joins TRBV5-1 to TRBJ2-7; 9 bases match TRBD1. The trim removed 2 bases at V and 4 bases at J, leaving 7 bases unmatched. Germline CDR1 is SGHRS and CDR2 is YFSETQ. The CDR3 totals 15 residues.

This chain joins TRBV10-3 and TRBJ2-7; 7 bases are a match to TRBD2. Trimming took 1 base from V and 6 from J; bases not matched to a gene: 3. The CDR3 spans 13 residues. Germline values: CDR1 ENHRY, CDR2 SYGVKD. This CDR3 reads CAISELAGFEQYF. The CDR3 coding sequence is TGTGCCATCAGTGAGTTAGCGGGCTTCGAGCAGTACTTC.

V gene TRBV5-6 combines with J gene TRBJ1-2, with D possibly TRBD1 on 6 matching bases. The CDR3 consists of 16 residues. Between the trimmed V and J ends, which lost 5 bases and 5 bases, there was a span of 22 bases. Per germline, CDR1 SGHDT and CDR2 YYEEEE. CDR3 DNA sequence: TGTGCCAGCAGGCTGGGCCCCAGGGGTGAGGGATATGGCTACACCTTC. This sequence encodes CASRLGPRGEGYGYTF.